This entry lists 30 T cell receptor beta chains sequenced from one sample in a study of identical twins. TCRdb fed the 5' RACE reads into MiXCR, producing one record per CDR3 protein. The repertoire consists of roughly 540,000 distinct CDR3 sequences, with around 20% occurring once and the leading ten covering about 0.91%. The same data also went into a second study, on T cells expressing NK-cell markers.

Sequencing was done on a sample of CD4+ T cells sorted from blood. Source of these receptors: a woman younger than 35 in good health.

The chain employs TRBV5-6 and TRBJ2-3; the match to TRBD1 covers 8 bases. Germline CDR1 and CDR2: SGHDT and YYEEEE. V lost 4 bases, J lost 5 bases, and 9 bases stayed unmatched. CDR3 length: 15 amino acids. The CDR3 DNA reads as TGTGCCAGCAGCCGTGACAGGGGCACACAAGATACGCAGTATTTT. It translates to CASSRDRGTQDTQYF.

This clonotype was counted between two and nine times. The rearrangement uses TRBV20-1 and TRBJ2-1; D is undetermined. Germline V gives CDR1 DFQATT, CDR2 SNEGSKA (reference sequence). Trimming shortened V by 5 bases and J by 6 bases, and 11 bases separated the two germline ends. The CDR3 loop spans 12 amino acids. CDR3 nucleotide sequence: TGCAGTGCTGTCGGGTGGATCAATGAGCAGTTCTTC. Translation gives CSAVGWINEQFF.

The chain links TRBV6-2 or TRBV6-3 to TRBJ1-1, with D uncertain. V lost 4 bases and J 5 bases, leaving 8 bases between the germline ends. Looked up from germline, CDR1 is MNHEY and CDR2 is SVGEGT. This CDR3 is built from 12 residues. As DNA, the CDR3 is TGTGCCAGCAGTTTGCCCTGGACTGAAGCTTTCTTT. Residues: CASSLPWTEAFF.

This clonotype was seen many times. V is TRBV3-1 and J is TRBJ2-2; no clear D. Germline CDR1 LGHDT, CDR2 YNNKEL (reference sequence). Trimming removed 5 bases from V and 5 bases from J, with 9 bases in between. The CDR3 length is 13 residues. CDR3 sequence reads: CASSSLGTGELFF. The CDR3 DNA follows: TGTGCCAGCAGCTCCCTGGGGACCGGGGAGCTGTTTTTT. The whole variable domain, filled in from reference TRBV3-1 and TRBJ2-2, reads DTAVSQTPKYLVTQMGNDKSIKCEQNLGHDTMYWYKQDSKKFLKIMFSYNNKELIINETVPNRFSPKSPDKAHLNLHINSLELGDSAVYFCASSSLGTGELFFGEGSRLTVL.

The V and J genes are TRBV5-1 and TRBJ2-2; the match to TRBD2 covers 7 bases. J gave up 4 bases and V 5 bases, and 17 bases lay outside the gene matches. Germline values: CDR1 SGHRS, CDR2 YFSETQ. CDR3 length: 18 residues. The CDR3 DNA sequence: TGCGCCAGCAGGACGACTCTTGGGCGGGAGAGTCCCACCGGGGAGCTGTTTTTT. It specifies CASRTTLGRESPTGELFF. Complete variable domain (other parts from reference TRBV5-1 and TRBJ2-2): KAGVTQTPRYLIKTRGQQVTLSCSPISGHRSVSWYQQTPGQGLQFLFEYFSETQRNKGNFPGRFSGRQFSNSRSEMNVSTLELGDSALYLCASRTTLGRESPTGELFFGEGSRLTVL.

The chain combines TRBV3-1 with TRBJ2-1; TRBD2 aligns across 8 bases. The CDR3 covers 16 residues. The germline V gene encodes CDR1 LGHDT and CDR2 YNNKEL (reference sequence). The ends lost 4 bases at V and 6 bases at J; junction bases unmatched: 11. This CDR3 is CASSPPRGGRRNEQFF. For the CDR3, the DNA is TGTGCCAGCAGCCCCCCCAGGGGCGGGAGGCGCAATGAGCAGTTCTTC.

This sequence joins TRBV9 and TRBJ2-2; TRBD2 matches at 9 bases. This CDR3 region has 16 residues. After removal of 0 bases from V and 0 bases from J, the junction contained 0 bases not matched to a gene. The germline CDR1 and CDR2 sequences are SGDLS and YYNGEE. CDR3 sequence reads: CASSVGLAANTGELFF. CDR3 DNA sequence: TGTGCCAGCAGCGTAGGACTAGCGGCGAACACCGGGGAGCTGTTTTTT.

The CDR3 DNA reads as TGCAGCGGGGGACGGACCCAAGAGACCCAGTACTTC. It is translated as CSGGRTQETQYF. The chain recombines TRBV29-1 with TRBJ2-5; D possibly uses TRBD1 or TRBD2 (5 bases each). This CDR3 contains 12 residues. Germline CDR1 reads SQVTM; CDR2 reads ANQGSEA. The V and J ends lost 7 bases and 1 base respectively, with 10 bases between them.

The chain joins TRBV7-9 to TRBJ1-2; tentative D call: TRBD1 (5 bases). The V end was cut by 5 bases, the J end by 4 bases, with 17 bases between. The CDR3 covers 15 residues. Germline CDR1 SEHNR, CDR2 FQNEAQ (reference sequence). The CDR3 region has the DNA TGTGCCAGCAGCCTCACGAGCCGGGACGGCTATGGCTACACCTTC. It codes for CASSLTSRDGYGYTF.

This clonotype was counted only a few times. The rearrangement links TRBV5-6 to TRBJ2-7; no reliable D call. The CDR3 is made up of 14 amino acids. V shed 5 bases and J shed 2 bases, with 14 bases lying between them. Looked up from germline, CDR1 is SGHDT and CDR2 is YYEEEE. The CDR3 sequence is CASSVGKAAYEQYF. As DNA, the CDR3 is TGTGCCAGCAGTGTAGGCAAGGCGGCCTACGAGCAGTACTTC.

This clonotype was counted between two and nine times. This chain connects TRBV4-3 to TRBJ2-7; D might be TRBD1 (5 bases). The V gene lost 6 bases and the J gene lost 7 bases, with 16 bases spanning the gap. The CDR3 loop spans 13 amino acids. Per germline, CDR1 LGHNA and CDR2 YSLEER. In DNA form, the CDR3 reads TGCGCCAGCAGTTCGATCCTCCAGGGAGAGCAGTACTTC. It translates to CASSSILQGEQYF.

This clonotype turned up a few times. The chain employs TRBV20-1 and TRBJ2-1, with a weak D call TRBD1 (5 bases). The V end lost 3 bases, the J end lost 4 bases, and 13 bases lay between the germline ends. Germline V CDR1 and CDR2: DFQATT, SNEGSKA (reference sequence). The CDR3 is 14 residues long. The CDR3 here is CSASDSPSYNEQFF. CDR3 nucleotide sequence: TGCAGTGCTAGTGACAGTCCTTCTTACAATGAGCAGTTCTTC.

The chain carries TRBV10-3 and TRBJ2-1, with D perhaps TRBD1 or TRBD2 (6 bases each). CDR1 ENHRY and CDR2 SYGVKD come from the germline V gene. There are 17 residues in the CDR3. V was pared by 3 bases and J by 6 bases, with 21 bases between. DNA for the CDR3: TGTGCCATCAGTGACACCCGGGGGCTAGTGGAATCCAATGAGCAGTTCTTC. This gives the protein CAISDTRGLVESNEQFF.

This clonotype has more than one count but fewer than ten. The rearrangement links TRBV7-3 to TRBJ2-2, with TRBD2 matching over 12 bases. V trimming: 6 bases; J trimming: 7 bases; junction bases outside the gene matches: 9. The CDR3 has 16 amino acids. Germline CDR1 and CDR2: SGHTA and FQGTGA. CDR3 loop: CASRPDGTSGYGELFF. CDR3 sequence (DNA): TGTGCCAGCAGGCCGGACGGGACTAGCGGGTACGGGGAGCTGTTTTTT.

This clonotype was counted only a few times. The chain recombines TRBV20-1 with TRBJ2-1; D remains ambiguous. Per the germline V gene, CDR1 is DFQATT and CDR2 is SNEGSKA (reference sequence). The CDR3 runs to 14 residues. With 0 bases removed from V and 9 bases from J, the gap between germline ends came to 15 bases. The CDR3 nucleotides are TGCAGTGCTAGAGAGTCCACTTCCGACGGTGAGCAGTTCTTC. Translating gives CSARESTSDGEQFF.

The rearrangement joins TRBV2 to TRBJ1-2; D is possibly TRBD1 (5 bases). Trimming cost V 6 bases and J 8 bases, with 19 bases left between them. CDR3 length: 14 amino acids. In germline, CDR1 is SNHLY, CDR2 FYNNEI. CDR3 DNA: TGTGCCAGCAGCAAAGACAGTTACATGGAGGGCTACACCTTC. Translating gives CASSKDSYMEGYTF.

The chain couples TRBV7-2 to TRBJ1-2, with 11 bases matching TRBD1. Germline lookup yields CDR1 SGHTA and CDR2 FQGNSA. Losses at the gene ends were 0 bases for V and 1 base for J; bases not matched to a gene: 4. This CDR3 comprises 17 residues. CDR3 DNA: TGTGCCAGCAGCTTAGCCCCGGGGACAGGGGGTAACTATGGCTACACCTTC. As protein: CASSLAPGTGGNYGYTF.

V is TRBV5-6 and J is TRBJ2-7; D gene ambiguous. The CDR3 consists of 15 residues. V gave up 0 bases and J gave up 1 base, with 11 bases separating them. Germline assignment: CDR1 SGHDT and CDR2 YYEEEE. CDR3 sequence: CASSLAFGPSYEQYF. CDR3 sequence (DNA): TGTGCCAGCAGCTTGGCCTTCGGTCCATCCTACGAGCAGTACTTC.

This clonotype came up a few times. The chain carries TRBV20-1 and TRBJ2-7; no definite D call. V was trimmed by 6 bases and J by 3 bases, leaving 9 bases between them. The germline gives CDR1 DFQATT, CDR2 SNEGSKA (reference sequence). This CDR3 has 11 residues. The CDR3 DNA reads as TGCAGTGCGGCAGTGCTCTACGAGCAGTACTTC. Translated, it gives CSAAVLYEQYF.

In its sample, this clonotype was seen a few times. The V call is TRBV6-1, the J call TRBJ1-6; D remains ambiguous. Germline CDR1 and CDR2: MNHNS and SASEGT. The CDR3 covers 14 residues. V was shortened by 7 bases and J by 2 bases, with 9 bases between the two germline ends. CDR3 sequence reads: CASKEGTYNSPLHF. Here the CDR3 DNA reads TGTGCCAGCAAGGAGGGAACCTATAATTCACCCCTCCACTTT.

This clonotype occurred a few times. J is TRBJ2-1 and V is TRBV4-3; 11 bases fit TRBD2. Per germline, CDR1 LGHNA and CDR2 YSLEER. This CDR3 is built from 15 residues. The V segment lost 5 bases and the J segment 8 bases; nucleotides outside the gene matches: 8. The CDR3 coding sequence is TGCGCCAGCAGCACCAGACTAGCGGGATATGATGAGCAGTTCTTC. Translating gives CASSTRLAGYDEQFF.

This chain's CDR3 is CASSLAPTETQYF. CDR3 nucleotides: TGTGCCAGCAGCTTGGCCCCGACGGAGACCCAGTACTTC. The chain combines TRBV5-5 with TRBJ2-5; D ambiguous. Germline loops: CDR1 SGHKS, CDR2 YYEKEE (reference sequence). V was shortened by 0 bases and J by 5 bases, with 8 bases between the two germline ends. The CDR3 totals 13 residues.

This chain uses TRBV7-2 with TRBJ2-5; possible D gene TRBD1, 6 bases. In germline, CDR1 is SGHTA, CDR2 FQGNSA. There are 13 residues in the CDR3. The V end was cut by 5 bases, the J end by 3 bases, with 10 bases between. DNA of the CDR3: TGTGCCAGCAGCCCCTACAGGGAAGAGACCCAGTACTTC. Its protein product is CASSPYREETQYF.

This chain joins TRBV4-2 and TRBJ1-1; D gene unclear. V lost 0 bases and J 4 bases, leaving 9 bases between the germline ends. CDR1 LGHNA and CDR2 YNFKEQ come from the germline V gene. CDR3 size: 14 residues. In nucleotides, the CDR3 is TGTGCCAGCAGCCAAGATAGGATCGGCACTGAAGCTTTCTTT. Encoded protein: CASSQDRIGTEAFF.

This clonotype occurred a few times. This chain connects TRBV19 to TRBJ2-3, with TRBD2 matching 8 bases. Looked up from germline, CDR1 is LNHDA and CDR2 is SQIVND (reference sequence). The CDR3 contains 17 residues. The J segment lost 1 base and the V segment lost 4 bases, leaving 10 bases of the junction unmatched. For the CDR3, the DNA is TGTGCCAGTAGTAGACTACTAGCGGCAGTGGGCACAGATACGCAGTATTTT. It codes for CASSRLLAAVGTDTQYF. Supplemented by reference TRBV19 and TRBJ2-3, the full variable domain reads DGGITQSPKYLFRKEGQNVTLSCEQNLNHDAMYWYRQDPGQGLRLIYYSQIVNDFQKGDIAEGYSVSREKKESFPLTVTSAQKNPTAFYLCASSRLLAAVGTDTQYFGPGTRLTVL.

There are many counts of this clonotype. DNA for the CDR3: TGTGCCAGCAGACTAAGGGGGATGAACACTGAAGCTTTCTTT. Translation gives CASRLRGMNTEAFF. The V and J genes are TRBV12-3 or TRBV12-4 and TRBJ1-1; TRBD1 is a possible D gene (6 bases). The V gene lost 6 bases and the J gene lost 0 bases, with 11 bases spanning the gap. The CDR3 has 14 residues.

This clonotype was detected a few times. The chain is built from TRBV21-1 and TRBJ2-1; the D call in the table, TRBD1, was not verified against the DNA. TRBV21-1 represents a pseudogene. The CDR3 runs 19 residues. The CDR3 DNA reads TGTGCCAGCAGCAAAGCCGTTGTATTTAGGACAGGGATTTACAATGAGCAGTTCTTC. This sequence encodes CASSKAVVFRTGIYNEQFF.

The V and J genes are TRBV6-1 and TRBJ1-1, with 7 positions matching TRBD1. Losses at the gene ends were 7 bases for V and 0 bases for J; bases not matched to a gene: 5. The length of the CDR3 is 14 residues. Germline V gene data show CDR1 as MNHNS and CDR2 as SASEGT. The CDR3 DNA reads TGTGCCAGCACCCGACAGGGATTGAACACTGAAGCTTTCTTT. Its translation: CASTRQGLNTEAFF.

This clonotype was counted between two and nine times. The chain has TRBV12-3 or TRBV12-4 and TRBJ2-3; 7 bases are shared with TRBD1. This CDR3 is 17 amino acids long. V lost 3 bases, J lost 3 bases, and 12 bases stayed unmatched. The CDR3 sequence: CASSFSLMAGGTDTQYF. The CDR3 DNA is TGTGCCAGCAGTTTTTCTCTAATGGCAGGGGGAACAGATACGCAGTATTTT.

In its sample, this clonotype was seen many times. V and J are TRBV20-1 and TRBJ1-4; no definite D call. This CDR3 has 12 residues. The V and J ends lost 6 bases and 5 bases respectively, with 10 bases between them. Germline loops: CDR1 DFQATT, CDR2 SNEGSKA (reference sequence). CDR3 loop: CSARSWNEKLFF. The DNA for the CDR3 is TGCAGTGCCAGATCTTGGAATGAAAAACTGTTTTTT.